This T cell receptor beta chain emerged from a study of blood T cell repertoires in COVID-19. In the study overall: COVID-19 samples collected from the United States, Italy and Spain covered acute and convalescent phases. Nucleic acid was either cDNA or gDNA, and it came from T cells, B-cell-depleted T cells, or PBMCs.

Trimming stripped 5 bases from V and 14 bases from J, with 13 bases between. The CDR3 runs 11 residues. Per the study methods: Amplification of reference gene primers was used by the study to estimate nucleated cell counts. The assay was immunoSEQ multiplex PCR, and TCRdb's table has in-frame clones only and misses some. V and J calls and clone size follow that table, whereas D and trimming were derived from the DNA. The sample lists 150,000 to 200,000 clones; 65% to 90% were seen once. The chain combines TRBV12-3 or TRBV12-4 with TRBJ2-1, with D possibly matching TRBD2 (6 bases). The source material was peripheral blood. This receptor was obtained from a man aged 50 or older with active or convalescent COVID-19. The CDR3 region is CASSLGGLKFF. CDR3 DNA: TGTGCCAGCAGTCTCGGGGGACTGAAGTTCTTC.